This is a list of T cell receptor beta chains from one sample in a study of blood T cell repertoires in COVID-19. The repertoire was sequenced with immunoSEQ multiplex PCR; TCRdb's copy has only in-frame clones and lacks some. The sample contains 200,000 to 250,000 clones, 70% to 90% of which appear only once. The specimen was peripheral blood. These receptor sequences come from a woman aged 25 to 39 with COVID-19, enrolled during active disease. Both conserved end residues are part of each CDR3. A D gene is named only where the DNA matches it firmly. Not all rows give a size; the values are once, few, many and, for expanded clones, a class.

size	D	V	J	length	DNA	CDR3
.	.	TRBV24-1	TRBJ2-6	19	TGTGCCACCAGTGACTCACAGGACAGCCACCCCTCTGGGGCCAACGTCCTGACTTTC	CATSDSQDSHPSGANVLTF
.	.	TRBV6-5	TRBJ1-2	14	TGTGCCAGCAGCCGATTTCCCGGGGAATATGGCTACACCTTC	CASSRFPGEYGYTF
.	TRBD1	TRBV11-2	TRBJ1-2	15	TGTGCCAGCAGCCATTCGACAGGGGCTAACTATGGCTACACCTTC	CASSHSTGANYGYTF
.	.	TRBV10-1	TRBJ2-2	16	TGCGCCAGCCTCTCACCCTCGAGCCATTCCACCGGGGAGCTGTTTTTT	CASLSPSSHSTGELFF
few	.	TRBV6-5	TRBJ2-3	13	TGTGCCAGCAGAAGGGCAGGGACAGATACGCAGTATTTT	CASRRAGTDTQYF
.	TRBD1	TRBV14	TRBJ1-2	16	TGTGCCAGCAGCCAAGATTTACAGGGGCTAAACTATGGCTACACCTTC	CASSQDLQGLNYGYTF
few	.	TRBV19	TRBJ2-3	14	TGTGCCAGTAAAGGGCGGGGCCCCACAGATACGCAGTATTTT	CASKGRGPTDTQYF
few	.	TRBV28	TRBJ2-4	14	TGTGCCAGCAGTTTAGTTAGGACAGAAAGCATTCAGTACTTC	CASSLVRTESIQYF
.	TRBD1	TRBV10-3	TRBJ2-1	13	TGTGCCATCAGGAGGGACAGCAGCAATGAGCAGTTCTTC	CAIRRDSSNEQFF
.	TRBD1	TRBV23-1	TRBJ2-3	17	TGCGCCAGCAGTCAATCAAGTCGGGACAGGGGCACAGATACGCAGTATTTT	CASSQSSRDRGTDTQYF
.	.	TRBV18	TRBJ1-6	15	TGTGCCAGCTCACAGGGGTTGCTTGGCAATTCACCCCTCCACTTT	CASSQGLLGNSPLHF
.	.	TRBV18	TRBJ2-5	14	TGTGCCAGCTCACCACCTTCGGGAGTAGAGACCCAGTACTTC	CASSPPSGVETQYF
.	TRBD2	TRBV19	TRBJ2-1	20	TGTGCCAGTAGTATTGAGGGACTAGCCCGCCCCTTGAGCTCCTACAATGAGCAGTTCTTC	CASSIEGLARPLSSYNEQFF
.	.	TRBV30	TRBJ1-1	12	TGTGCCTGGAGTGTACTCAGGACTGAAGCTTTCTTT	CAWSVLRTEAFF
.	.	TRBV5-6	TRBJ2-4	13	TGTGCCAGCAGCTTGGGGATGGAGAACATTCAGTACTTC	CASSLGMENIQYF
.	TRBD1	TRBV12-3/TRBV12-4	TRBJ1-2	12	TGTGCCAGCGGCCAGGGGGTCTATGGCTACACCTTC	CASGQGVYGYTF
.	TRBD1	TRBV3-1/TRBV3-2	TRBJ2-7	16	TGTGCCAGCAGCCCGGGCGCGGACAGGGGCACCTACGAGCAGTACTTC	CASSPGADRGTYEQYF
.	TRBD2	TRBV6-2/TRBV6-3	TRBJ2-7	14	TGTGCCAGCAGTCAGCGGGGCCCCACCTACGAGCAGTACTTC	CASSQRGPTYEQYF
once	.	TRBV25-1	TRBJ2-2	16	TGTGCCAGCAGTGAAGGAGGGATCTCGACCCCCGGGGAGCTGTTTTTT	CASSEGGISTPGELFF
.	TRBD1	TRBV5-1	TRBJ2-1	16	TGCGCCAGCAGCCCTAGGAGACAGGGAAATTACAATGAGCAGTTCTTC	CASSPRRQGNYNEQFF
.	TRBD1	TRBV7-2	TRBJ1-5	16	TGTGCCAGCAGCTGGGGGGGGACAGGGGGCAATCAGCCCCAGCATTTT	CASSWGGTGGNQPQHF
.	.	TRBV5-5	TRBJ2-1	12	TGTGCCAGCAGCTTGTCCGGGAATGAGCAGTTCTTC	CASSLSGNEQFF
.	TRBD2	TRBV7-9	TRBJ2-5	14	TGTGCCAGCAGCCCAAATAGCGGGGGTGAGACCCAGTACTTC	CASSPNSGGETQYF
.	.	TRBV28	TRBJ2-7	13	TGTGCCAGCAGTTTATTTCTCTCCTACGAGCAGTACTTC	CASSLFLSYEQYF
.	TRBD1	TRBV6-2/TRBV6-3	TRBJ1-5	16	TGTGCCAGCAGTGCCTCGGACAGGCGAGGCAATCAGCCCCAGCATTTT	CASSASDRRGNQPQHF
.	TRBD2	TRBV5-6	TRBJ2-1	16	TGTGCCAGCAACACTCCCGGGACTAGCAGGTTCAATGAGCAGTTCTTC	CASNTPGTSRFNEQFF
.	TRBD2	TRBV7-9	TRBJ2-1	18	TGTGCCAGCAGCTTAGTAGCGGGGGCCTTGGGCTCCTACAATGAGCAGTTCTTC	CASSLVAGALGSYNEQFF
.	TRBD2	TRBV5-1	TRBJ2-3	16	TGCGCCAGCAGCTTGGTCTTGGCGGGGGACACAGATACGCAGTATTTT	CASSLVLAGDTDTQYF
.	TRBD2	TRBV28	TRBJ2-7	13	TGTGCCAGCATCCACGGGGGGGCTGACGAGCAGTACTTC	CASIHGGADEQYF
.	.	TRBV30	TRBJ2-1	11	TGTGCCTGGACGAGAGGCAATGAGCAGTTCTTC	CAWTRGNEQFF
.	.	TRBV7-2	TRBJ1-2	16	TGTGCCAGCAGCATTACCCCAGGGGCAGGAAAGAATGGCTACACCTTC	CASSITPGAGKNGYTF
.	TRBD2	TRBV7-2	TRBJ2-2	16	TGTGCCAGCAGCTCCCCGGGACTAGCGGGGACCGGGGAGCTGTTTTTT	CASSSPGLAGTGELFF
.	.	TRBV10-2	TRBJ2-1	13	TGCGCCAGCAGTGAGTCTGCTAGGCCCGAGCAGTTCTTC	CASSESARPEQFF
.	.	TRBV9	TRBJ2-7	13	TGTGCCAGCAGCGTAGGTGGCGGGGACGAGCAGTACTTC	CASSVGGGDEQYF
.	TRBD1	TRBV28	TRBJ1-5	19	TGTGCCAGCAGCCCTTCCCTCCAGGGACAGTCTCATAGCAATCAGCCCCAGCATTTT	CASSPSLQGQSHSNQPQHF
.	.	TRBV7-2	TRBJ2-7	14	TGTGCCAGCAGCCAACGTCAGGGCCGCTACGAGCAGTACTTC	CASSQRQGRYEQYF
.	TRBD2	TRBV3-1/TRBV3-2	TRBJ2-3	14	TGTGCCAGCAGCCCCGGGACTAACACAGATACGCAGTATTTT	CASSPGTNTDTQYF
.	TRBD2	TRBV10-3	TRBJ2-4	18	TGTGCCATCAGTGCCGGGTTAGCGGGGATTGGGGCCAAAAACATTCAGTACTTC	CAISAGLAGIGAKNIQYF
.	.	TRBV7-9	TRBJ1-2	15	TGTGCCAGCAGCTTAAATTCGCAGACTAACTATGGCTACACCTTC	CASSLNSQTNYGYTF
.	.	TRBV7-6	TRBJ2-1	13	TGTGCCAGCAGCTGGGGCCAAGGGGATGAGCAGTTCTTC	CASSWGQGDEQFF
.	.	TRBV2	TRBJ1-4	15	TGTGCCAGCAGTGATAGAAGAGTTGGTAATGAAAAACTGTTTTTT	CASSDRRVGNEKLFF
.	.	TRBV6-6	TRBJ1-4	13	TGTGCCAGCAGGCGGCAGGGGAATGAAAAACTGTTTTTT	CASRRQGNEKLFF
.	TRBD1	TRBV19	TRBJ1-1	14	TGTGCCAGTAGTACGCGGACAGGTTACACTGAAGCTTTCTTT	CASSTRTGYTEAFF
.	TRBD1	TRBV4-3	TRBJ1-2	18	TGCGCCAGCAGCCAAGATTGGACTGGACAGGGGGATTCCTATGGCTACACCTTC	CASSQDWTGQGDSYGYTF
.	TRBD1	TRBV27	TRBJ1-1	13	TGTGCCAGTCGATCAGGGGGCGGGGATGAAGCTTTCTTT	CASRSGGGDEAFF
few	.	TRBV29-1	TRBJ1-1	14	TGCAGCGCCGTCGGGATGGGGGGAGTGACTGAAGCTTTCTTT	CSAVGMGGVTEAFF
.	TRBD1	TRBV7-9	TRBJ1-4	15	TGTGCCAGCAGCGAGGGACAGGGCCCTAATGAAAAACTGTTTTTT	CASSEGQGPNEKLFF
.	TRBD1	TRBV7-2	TRBJ1-5	14	TGTGCCAGCACCCTGACAGGGGGCGAACAGCCCCAGCATTTT	CASTLTGGEQPQHF
.	TRBD2	TRBV5-4	TRBJ2-1	17	TGTGCCAGCAGCTTGGCCGTTCTAGCGGGGCGGAACAATGAGCAGTTCTTC	CASSLAVLAGRNNEQFF
.	.	TRBV30	TRBJ2-1	11	TGTGCCTGGAGTCAGAACAATGAGCAGTTCTTC	CAWSQNNEQFF
.	TRBD1	TRBV11-2	TRBJ1-2	16	TGTGCCAGCAGCTCTAAGGGGACAGTCGGCTTTTATGGCTACACCTTC	CASSSKGTVGFYGYTF
.	TRBD1	TRBV19	TRBJ1-1	17	TGTGCCAGTACCCCAGGACAGGGACGATCGGAGAACACTGAAGCTTTCTTT	CASTPGQGRSENTEAFF
.	.	TRBV6-1	TRBJ1-1	13	TGTGCCAGCAGTGAACAAGTCAGGGTTGGAGCTTTCTTT	CASSEQVRVGAFF
.	TRBD1	TRBV5-6	TRBJ2-1	14	TGTGCCAGCAGCTTCCGGACAGGGGGCAATGAGCAGTTCTTC	CASSFRTGGNEQFF
.	.	TRBV28	TRBJ1-2	13	TGTGCCAGCAGTTTGGGGGGGAGGGATGGCTACACCTTC	CASSLGGRDGYTF